This T cell receptor (beta chain) is drawn from a study of blood T cell repertoires in COVID-19 (dated by TCRdb to 2020 to 2022). Regarding the research as a whole: Samples covering the acute and convalescent phases of COVID-19 were provided by collaborators in the United States, Italy and Spain. Nearly every sample came with metadata listing a de-identified subject ID, COVID-19 status, age in years and sex. The prospective study material was composed of cDNA or gDNA derived from T cells, B-cell-depleted T cells, or PBMCs. HLA class I and class II types, where available, came from metadata supplied by the sample provider rather than from assay-based typing. The samples were drawn from two sources: the first 160 participants of the ongoing ImmuneRACE study, and 1,000 to 1,500 subjects contributed by 6 global collaborators. The dataset comprised deeply sampled blood TCRbeta repertoires from subjects exposed to, actively infected with, or recovered from COVID-19. The repertoires were released in a freely available public database intended as a resource for research on the immune response to SARS-CoV-2. What the research found in general, with its limitations: The amount of clinical and demographic metadata varied by source and participant and was provided uncurated.

The immunoSEQ Assay, a bias-controlled multiplex PCR, was used to amplify TCRbeta CDR3 regions from genomic DNA. On the authors' methods: Nucleated cell counts per sample were estimated from amplification of reference gene primers within the assay. To quantify the absolute abundance of each unique TCRbeta CDR3 rearrangement, sequence reads were collapsed and filtered. For each sample, productive Simpson clonality was calculated by taking the square root of Simpson's diversity index across productive rearrangements. TCRdb provides this immuneACCESS table in a form limited to in-frame rearrangements. Some clones are lacking; in checked studies, under half of them reflect an unresolved V gene, and why the rest are absent is not known. D and trimming were read from the DNA, whereas the V and J calls and clone size are those reported in that table. The table for this sample lists 150,000 to 180,000 clones; 70% to 85% of them were counted only once. The ten largest clonotypes hold about 31% of the sample.

On this clone itself: Its recognized antigen is unknown. Per-nucleotide qualities are absent, and no much larger clonotype sits a single base away.

Sequences KGHSH (CDR1) and LQKENI (CDR2) are obtained from the germline V gene. A distance of 13 bases separates the germline ends of V and J, which lose 5 bases and 3 bases respectively. Spanning cysteine to phenylalanine, the CDR3 consists of 14 amino acids. Only the CDR3 DNA stays, 42 bases, in frame from base 1. Collaborating institutions collected whole blood in K2EDTA tubes following their own protocols. For TCRbeta analysis, collaborators shipped samples in one of three forms: frozen whole blood, isolated PBMCs, or DNA extracted from either of those sample types. This sequence originates from a woman between 55 and 75 years old with acute or convalescent COVID-19. The source material was peripheral blood. Rearrangement joined TRBV18 to TRBJ1-2; a tentative D match to TRBD1 spans 6 bases. The DNA is as follows: TGTGCCAGCTCAATAAACAGGGTAGACTATGGCTACACCTTC. Its amino acids are CASSINRVDYGYTF.